One sample yielded the 3 T cell receptor beta chains listed below, sequenced in a study of post-analysis software for immune sequencing data. The study's findings and limits: Controls showed lower frequencies than patients for roughly 5 TRBV segments, and TRBV5-6, TRBV5-1 and TRBV20-1 were among these.

TCR beta cDNA libraries included unique molecular identifiers. TCRdb passed the PCR reads through MiXCR, listing each CDR3 protein once. The sample lists 740,000 or so distinct CDR3 sequences, roughly 50% occurring once. For these TCRs, the target antigens are not known. The sequenced sample consisted of blood. These receptors originate from a girl aged 5 to 17 with multiple sclerosis.

The genes are TRBV28 and TRBJ1-4; weak D call: TRBD1 (6 bases). Per germline, CDR1 MDHEN and CDR2 SYDVKM. V lost 3 bases to trimming and J lost 2 bases, with 13 bases between them. The CDR3 consists of 16 residues. The CDR3 DNA reads TGTGCCAGCAGTTTTCGGGGGCTATCCACTAATGAAAAACTGTTTTTT. As protein: CASSFRGLSTNEKLFF.

V is TRBV25-1 and J is TRBJ2-1, with D perhaps TRBD2 (5 bases). The CDR3 length is 16 residues. Germline V gene sequence: CDR1 MGHDK, CDR2 SYGVNS. Trimming removed 3 bases from V and 7 bases from J, with 19 bases in between. In DNA, the CDR3 is TGTGCCAGCAGTGATCCCCTGGTGGTGGGAGCGAATGAGCAGTTCTTC. Translated: CASSDPLVVGANEQFF.

The chain uses TRBV18 and TRBJ1-4; no clear D. Looked up from germline, CDR1 is KGHSH and CDR2 is LQKENI. Trimming shortened V by 6 bases and J by 6 bases, and 11 bases separated the two germline ends. This CDR3 region has 13 residues. The CDR3 spells CASSGGNHEKLFF. The DNA for the CDR3 is TGTGCCAGCTCGGGCGGGAATCATGAAAAACTGTTTTTT.